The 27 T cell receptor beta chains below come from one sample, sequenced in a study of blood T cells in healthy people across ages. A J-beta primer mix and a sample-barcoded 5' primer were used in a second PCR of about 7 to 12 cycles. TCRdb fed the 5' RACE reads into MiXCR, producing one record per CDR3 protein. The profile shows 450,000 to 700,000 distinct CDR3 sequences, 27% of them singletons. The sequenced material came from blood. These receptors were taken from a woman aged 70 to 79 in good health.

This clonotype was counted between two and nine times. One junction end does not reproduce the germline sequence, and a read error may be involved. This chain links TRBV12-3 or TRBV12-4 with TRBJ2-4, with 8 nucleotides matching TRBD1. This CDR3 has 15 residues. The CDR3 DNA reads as TGTGTCAGCAGTTCAGGACAGGGAACCAAAAACATTCAGTACTTC. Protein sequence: CVSSSGQGTKNIQYF.

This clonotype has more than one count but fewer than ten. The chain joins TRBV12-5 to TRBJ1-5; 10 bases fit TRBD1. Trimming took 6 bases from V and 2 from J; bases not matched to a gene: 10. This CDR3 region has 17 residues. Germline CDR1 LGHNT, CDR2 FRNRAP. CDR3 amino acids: CASGYSTGTGGNQPQHF. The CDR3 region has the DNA TGTGCTAGTGGGTATTCTACCGGGACAGGGGGCAATCAGCCCCAGCATTTT.

The CDR3 nucleotides read TGTGCCAGCAGTTACGCAGGGACTACTGGAAACACCATATATTTT. Encoded protein: CASSYAGTTGNTIYF. J is TRBJ1-3 and V is TRBV6-5, with D possibly matching TRBD1 (5 bases). Germline values: CDR1 MNHEY, CDR2 SVGAGI. V was shortened by 2 bases and J by 2 bases, with 10 bases between the two germline ends. This CDR3 region has 15 residues.

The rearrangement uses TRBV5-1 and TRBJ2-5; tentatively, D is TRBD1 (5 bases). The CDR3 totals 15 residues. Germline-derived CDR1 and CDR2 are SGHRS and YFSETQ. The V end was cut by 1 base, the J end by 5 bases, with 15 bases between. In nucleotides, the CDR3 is TGCGCCAGCAGCTTGATGTGGGGCGAGGCGGAGACCCAGTACTTC. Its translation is CASSLMWGEAETQYF. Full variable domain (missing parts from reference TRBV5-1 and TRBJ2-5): KAGVTQTPRYLIKTRGQQVTLSCSPISGHRSVSWYQQTPGQGLQFLFEYFSETQRNKGNFPGRFSGRQFSNSRSEMNVSTLELGDSALYLCASSLMWGEAETQYFGPGTRLLVL.

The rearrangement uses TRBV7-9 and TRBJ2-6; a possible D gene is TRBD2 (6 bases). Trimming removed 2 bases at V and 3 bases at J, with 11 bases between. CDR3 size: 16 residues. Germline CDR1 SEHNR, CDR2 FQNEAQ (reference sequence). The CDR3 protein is CASSLWGVNGANVLTF. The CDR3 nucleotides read TGTGCCAGCAGCTTATGGGGGGTTAATGGGGCCAACGTCCTGACTTTC.

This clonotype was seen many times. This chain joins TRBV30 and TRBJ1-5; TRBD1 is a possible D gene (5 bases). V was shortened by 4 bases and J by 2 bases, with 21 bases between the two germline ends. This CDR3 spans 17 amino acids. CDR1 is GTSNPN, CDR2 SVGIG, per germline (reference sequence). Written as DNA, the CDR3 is TGTGCCTGGATTGACCCACTTCCTTGGGGGGGCAATCAGCCCCAGCATTTT. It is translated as CAWIDPLPWGGNQPQHF.

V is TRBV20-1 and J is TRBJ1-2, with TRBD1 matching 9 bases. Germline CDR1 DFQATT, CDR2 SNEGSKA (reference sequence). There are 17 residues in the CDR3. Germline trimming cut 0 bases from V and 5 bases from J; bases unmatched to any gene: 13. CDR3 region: CSARDTNRGLVHYGYTF. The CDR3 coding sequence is TGCAGTGCTAGAGATACGAACAGGGGGCTGGTGCATTATGGCTACACCTTC.

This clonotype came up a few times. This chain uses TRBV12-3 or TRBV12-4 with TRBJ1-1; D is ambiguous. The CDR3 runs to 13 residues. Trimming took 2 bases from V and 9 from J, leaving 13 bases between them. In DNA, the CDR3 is TGTGCCAGCAGTTTACGGTTCGGGTCGAAAGCTTTCTTT. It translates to CASSLRFGSKAFF.

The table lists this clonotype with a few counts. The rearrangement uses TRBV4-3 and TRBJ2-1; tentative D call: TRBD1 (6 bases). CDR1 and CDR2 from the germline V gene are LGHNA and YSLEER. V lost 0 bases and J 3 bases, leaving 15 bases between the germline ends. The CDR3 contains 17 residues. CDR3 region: CASSQDPGVSSYNEQFF. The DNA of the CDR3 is TGCGCCAGCAGCCAAGACCCAGGGGTCTCCAGCTACAATGAGCAGTTCTTC.

CDR3 sequence: CASSPRTDLTEAFF. In DNA form, the CDR3 reads TGTGCCAGCTCACCAAGGACAGATCTCACTGAAGCTTTCTTT. The chain uses TRBV18 and TRBJ1-1; D is possibly TRBD1 (6 bases). Trimming pared 2 bases from V and 4 bases from J, leaving 11 bases between. CDR3 length: 14 amino acids. Germline-derived CDR1 and CDR2 are KGHSH and LQKENI.

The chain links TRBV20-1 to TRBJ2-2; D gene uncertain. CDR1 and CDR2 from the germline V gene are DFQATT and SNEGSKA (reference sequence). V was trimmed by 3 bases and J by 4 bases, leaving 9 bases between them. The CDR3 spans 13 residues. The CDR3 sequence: CSARYQPTGELFF. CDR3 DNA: TGCAGTGCTAGGTATCAGCCCACCGGGGAGCTGTTTTTT.

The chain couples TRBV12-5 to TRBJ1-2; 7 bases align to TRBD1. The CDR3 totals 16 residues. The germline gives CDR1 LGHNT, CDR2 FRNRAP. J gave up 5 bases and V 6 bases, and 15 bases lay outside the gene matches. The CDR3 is CASGFTPGTDFYGYTF. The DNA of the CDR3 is TGTGCTAGTGGGTTTACCCCTGGGACAGATTTTTATGGCTACACCTTC.

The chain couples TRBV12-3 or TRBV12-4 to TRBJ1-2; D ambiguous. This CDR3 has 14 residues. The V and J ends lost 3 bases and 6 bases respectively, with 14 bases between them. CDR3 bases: TGTGCCAGCAGTTTGAGAGGGCAGCCCCATGGCTACACCTTC. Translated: CASSLRGQPHGYTF.

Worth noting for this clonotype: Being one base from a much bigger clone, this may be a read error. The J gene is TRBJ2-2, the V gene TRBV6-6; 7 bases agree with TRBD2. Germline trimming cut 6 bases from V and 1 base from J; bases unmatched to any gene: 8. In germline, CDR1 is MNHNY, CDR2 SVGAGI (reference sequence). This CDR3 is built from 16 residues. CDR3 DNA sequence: TGTGCCAGCAGGAGCACTTGCGGGGGGAACACCGGGGAGCTGTTTTTT. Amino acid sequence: CASRSTCGGNTGELFF.

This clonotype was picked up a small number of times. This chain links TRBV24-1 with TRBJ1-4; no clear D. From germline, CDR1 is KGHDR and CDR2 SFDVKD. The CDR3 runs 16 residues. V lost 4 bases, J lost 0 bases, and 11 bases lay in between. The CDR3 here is CATSDLDTATNEKLFF. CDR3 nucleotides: TGTGCCACCAGTGACCTAGACACCGCAACTAATGAAAAACTGTTTTTT.

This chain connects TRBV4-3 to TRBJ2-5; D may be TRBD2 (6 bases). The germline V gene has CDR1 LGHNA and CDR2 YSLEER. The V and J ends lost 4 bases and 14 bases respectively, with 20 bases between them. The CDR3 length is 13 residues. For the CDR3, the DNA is TGCGCCAGCAGCCCGGAGACGGGAGCGCGGAGATACTTC. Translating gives CASSPETGARRYF.

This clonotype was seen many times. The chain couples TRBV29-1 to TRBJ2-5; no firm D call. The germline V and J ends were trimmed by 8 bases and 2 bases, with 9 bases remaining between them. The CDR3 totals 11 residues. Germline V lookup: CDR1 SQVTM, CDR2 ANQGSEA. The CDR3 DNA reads TGCAGCTCTTGGGTTCAAGAGACCCAGTACTTC. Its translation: CSSWVQETQYF.

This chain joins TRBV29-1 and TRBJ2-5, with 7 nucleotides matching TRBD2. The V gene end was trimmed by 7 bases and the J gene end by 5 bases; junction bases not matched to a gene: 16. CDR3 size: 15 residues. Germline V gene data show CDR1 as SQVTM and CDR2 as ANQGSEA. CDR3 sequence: CSADPLPSGLETQYF. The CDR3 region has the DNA TGCAGCGCCGACCCACTACCTAGCGGTCTGGAGACCCAGTACTTC.

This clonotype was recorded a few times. The chain's CDR3 is CASSPPIGVTEAFF. DNA for the CDR3: TGTGCCAGCTCACCTCCCATCGGGGTCACTGAAGCTTTCTTT. The V call is TRBV18, the J call TRBJ1-1; D is unresolved. Per germline, CDR1 KGHSH and CDR2 LQKENI. CDR3 size: 14 residues. Trimming stripped 3 bases from V and 4 bases from J, with 12 bases between.

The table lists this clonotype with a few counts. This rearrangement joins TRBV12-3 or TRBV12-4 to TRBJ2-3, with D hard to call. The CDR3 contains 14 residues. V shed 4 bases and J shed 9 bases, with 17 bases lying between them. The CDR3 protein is CASSSNPQLKTQYF. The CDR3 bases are TGTGCCAGCAGTTCCAACCCCCAACTTAAGACGCAGTATTTT.

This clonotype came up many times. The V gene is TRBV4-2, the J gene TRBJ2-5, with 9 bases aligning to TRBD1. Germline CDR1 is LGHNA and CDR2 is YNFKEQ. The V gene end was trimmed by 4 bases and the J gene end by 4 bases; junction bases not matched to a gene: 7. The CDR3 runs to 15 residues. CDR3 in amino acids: CASSPGDRDSETQYF. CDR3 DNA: TGTGCCAGCAGCCCTGGGGACAGGGATTCAGAGACCCAGTACTTC.

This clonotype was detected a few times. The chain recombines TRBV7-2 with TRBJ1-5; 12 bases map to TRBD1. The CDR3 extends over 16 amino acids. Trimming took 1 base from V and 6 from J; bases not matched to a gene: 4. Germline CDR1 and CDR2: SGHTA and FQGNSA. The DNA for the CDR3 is TGTGCCAGCAGCTTAGAGGGGACAGGGGGCTTTCAGCCCCAGCATTTT. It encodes CASSLEGTGGFQPQHF. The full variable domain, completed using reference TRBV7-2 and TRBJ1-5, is GAGVSQSPSNKVTEKGKDVELRCDPISGHTALYWYRQSLGQGLEFLIYFQGNSAPDKSGLPSDRFSAERTGGSVSTLTIQRTQQEDSAVYLCASSLEGTGGFQPQHFGDGTRLSIL.

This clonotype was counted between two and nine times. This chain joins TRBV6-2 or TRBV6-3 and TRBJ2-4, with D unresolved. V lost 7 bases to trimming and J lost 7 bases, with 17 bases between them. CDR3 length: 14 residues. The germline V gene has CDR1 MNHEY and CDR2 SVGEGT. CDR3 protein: CASTSAPRTNIQYF. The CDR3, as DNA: TGTGCCAGCACCTCAGCCCCTAGGACGAACATTCAGTACTTC.

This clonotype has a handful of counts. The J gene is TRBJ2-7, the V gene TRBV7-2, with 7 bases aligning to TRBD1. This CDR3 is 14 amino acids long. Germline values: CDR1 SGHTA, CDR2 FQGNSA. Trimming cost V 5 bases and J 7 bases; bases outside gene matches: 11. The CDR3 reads CASSSDRATLEQYF. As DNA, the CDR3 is TGTGCCAGCAGCAGCGACAGGGCTACGTTGGAGCAGTACTTC.

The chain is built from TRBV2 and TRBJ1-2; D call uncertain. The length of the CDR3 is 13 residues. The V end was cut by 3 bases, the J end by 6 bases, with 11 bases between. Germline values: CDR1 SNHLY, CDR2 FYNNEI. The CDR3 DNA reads TGTGCCAGCAGTGATCCGGGTGCGGATGGCTACACCTTC. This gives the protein CASSDPGADGYTF.

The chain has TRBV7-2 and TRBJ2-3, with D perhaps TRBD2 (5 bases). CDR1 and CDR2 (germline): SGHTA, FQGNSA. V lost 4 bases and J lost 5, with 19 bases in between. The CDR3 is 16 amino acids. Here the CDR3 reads CASSSAAGGWGDTQYF. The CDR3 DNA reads TGTGCCAGCAGCTCAGCCGCAGGCGGGTGGGGAGATACGCAGTATTTT.

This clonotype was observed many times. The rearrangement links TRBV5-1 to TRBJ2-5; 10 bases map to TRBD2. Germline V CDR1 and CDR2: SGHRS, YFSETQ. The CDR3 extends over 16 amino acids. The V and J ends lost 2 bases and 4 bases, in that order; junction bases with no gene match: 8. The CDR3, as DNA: TGCGCCAGCAGCTTCTCCCCTAGCGGGGGAGGAGAGACCCAGTACTTC. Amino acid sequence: CASSFSPSGGGETQYF.